The 26 T cell receptor beta chains in this list originate from one sample, sequenced in a study of T cells in women clearing cervical HPV infection. Profiled with immunoSEQ multiplex PCR; TCRdb holds only in-frame clones, not every one. In total, the table holds about 17,000 clones. Sequencing used blood buffy coat. The receptors come from a woman aged 18 to 75 with a cervical HPV16 infection that either progressed to CIN3+ or cleared (not recorded which).

With respect to this clone: The CDR3 end is not reached by the read, which stops 3 residues before it; the germline J gene fills it in. The chain has TRBV19 and TRBJ2-2; D possibly corresponds to TRBD2 (6 bases). Per germline, CDR1 LNHDA and CDR2 SQIVND (reference sequence). The CDR3 length is 12 residues. V was cut by 8 bases and J by 4 bases, with 8 bases left in between. The CDR3 protein is CASFGGTGELFF. The CDR3 bases that were read are TGTGCCAGTTTCGGGGGCACCGGGGAG.

A note on this clone: Sequencing ends 3 residues short of the CDR3 end; the germline J gene provides the rest. The V gene is TRBV2, the J gene TRBJ1-1, with D tentatively TRBD1 (5 bases). The CDR3 totals 14 residues. The V and J ends lost 9 bases and 3 bases respectively, with 17 bases between them. Germline V lookup: CDR1 SNHLY, CDR2 FYNNEI. The sequenced CDR3 bases are TGTGCCAGAAATCTTTATGGGGGGGACACTGAA. Translation: CARNLYGGDTE. The complete CDR3 protein is CARNLYGGDTEAFF.

To note about this clone: The sequence runs out 3 residues before the end of the CDR3; the remainder is reconstructed from the germline J gene. This chain uses TRBV5-1 with TRBJ2-2; D is unresolved. Trimming pared 7 bases from V and 7 bases from J, leaving 17 bases between. The CDR3 consists of 14 residues. Germline V gene sequence: CDR1 SGHRS, CDR2 YFSETQ. The sequenced CDR3 bases are TGCGCCAGCGGTCGCGGCGACCGCGTCGGGGAG. This codes for CASGRGDRVGE. The whole CDR3 region reads CASGRGDRVGELFF.

Worth noting for this clone: The read ends 3 residues early relative to the CDR3; the germline J gene fills the gap. The chain recombines TRBV5-6 with TRBJ1-2; TRBD1 agrees at 7 bases. The ends lost 6 bases at V and 7 bases at J; junction bases unmatched: 12. CDR3 length: 14 residues. The germline CDR1 and CDR2 sequences are SGHDT and YYEEEE. The CDR3 here is CASKSFDRAGGYTF. CDR3 bases read: TGTGCCAGCAAGTCCTTTGACAGGGCCGGTGGC.

The CDR3 loop is CASRGTEREKLFF. CDR3 DNA (partial): TGTGCCAGCAGAGGGACAGAAAGGGAAAAA. The J gene is TRBJ1-4, the V gene TRBV2; the match to TRBD1 covers 7 bases. Read data end 3 residues before the CDR3 end; the end is taken from the germline J gene. Germline V gene sequence: CDR1 SNHLY, CDR2 FYNNEI. Unmatched junction bases numbered 6, after V lost 6 bases and J lost 8 bases. CDR3 length: 13 residues.

Notes on this clone: The CDR3 end is not reached by the read, which stops 3 residues before it; the germline J gene fills it in. The gene calls are TRBV7-7 and TRBJ1-1, with 7 bases aligning to TRBD1. CDR1 is SSHAT, CDR2 FNYEAQ, per germline (reference sequence). The CDR3 is 13 amino acids. With V trimmed by 5 bases and J by 1 base, 1 base remained unmatched. The covered CDR3 bases are TGTGCCAGCAGCCGGGACAGGAACACTGAA. Translation gives CASSRDRNTE. The whole CDR3 is CASSRDRNTEAFF.

With regard to this clone: The CDR3 extends 3 residues past the end of the read, so its final part is completed from the germline J gene. V is TRBV4-1 and J is TRBJ2-7, with D maybe TRBD1 (7 bases). This CDR3 spans 14 amino acids. V lost 1 base, J lost 4 bases, and 11 bases lay in between. Germline V gene lookup returns CDR1 MGHRA and CDR2 YSYEKL. Incomplete CDR3 DNA: TGCGCCAGCAGCCAAGGGGGGGACAGTTACGAG. This translates into CASSQGGDSYE. The complete CDR3 protein is CASSQGGDSYEQYF.

A remark on this clone: The read ends 3 residues before the CDR3 terminus; that terminus is restored from the germline J gene. The chain couples TRBV5-5 to TRBJ1-2, with D unresolved. This CDR3 region has 13 residues. Germline-derived CDR1 and CDR2 are SGHKS and YYEKEE (reference sequence). Trimming stripped 0 bases from V and 4 bases from J, with 7 bases between. This CDR3 is CASSLEAGYGYTF. Partial CDR3 DNA: TGTGCCAGCAGCTTGGAGGCGGGCTATGGC.

With regard to this clone: Sequencing ends 3 residues short of the CDR3 end; the germline J gene provides the rest. The chain couples TRBV19 to TRBJ1-5, with 10 positions matching TRBD1. CDR1 and CDR2 (germline): LNHDA, SQIVND (reference sequence). CDR3 length: 15 residues. With 1 base clipped from V and 7 bases from J, the junction kept 4 bases outside the gene matches. The DNA read from the CDR3 is TGTGCCAGTAGTATAGGGACAGGGGGTGGGCAGCCC. Residues: CASSIGTGGGQP. The whole CDR3 reads CASSIGTGGGQPQHF. Looking up the rest from reference TRBV19 and TRBJ1-5 gives the full variable domain: DGGITQSPKYLFRKEGQNVTLSCEQNLNHDAMYWYRQDPGQGLRLIYYSQIVNDFQKGDIAEGYSVSREKKESFPLTVTSAQKNPTAFYLCASSIGTGGGQPQHFGDGTRLSIL.

Of note for this clone: With the read ending 3 residues before the CDR3 end, the germline J gene is used to fill in that end. The rearrangement joins TRBV2 to TRBJ1-2; 10 bases agree with TRBD1. The CDR3 covers 13 residues. Germline-derived CDR1 and CDR2 are SNHLY and FYNNEI. The V segment lost 9 bases and the J segment 7 bases; nucleotides outside the gene matches: 8. CDR3 loop: CARTRQGAAGYTF. The part of the CDR3 DNA that was read is TGTGCCAGAACCCGACAGGGGGCGGCTGGC.

A note on this clone: The CDR3 end is not reached by the read, which stops 3 residues before it; the germline J gene fills it in. This chain connects TRBV5-1 to TRBJ1-2; TRBD1 matches 7 bases. Germline CDR1 and CDR2: SGHRS and YFSETQ. The junction had 6 bases not matched to a gene; V was cut back by 0 bases and J by 7 bases. The CDR3 spans 14 residues. CDR3 bases read: TGCGCCAGCAGCTTGGGACAGGGCGATGGTGGC. This gives the protein CASSLGQGDGG. The whole CDR3 reads CASSLGQGDGGYTF.

Details on this clone: The read ends 3 residues early relative to the CDR3; the germline J gene fills the gap. This chain joins TRBV7-7 and TRBJ2-5; unclear D gene. CDR1 is SSHAT and CDR2 is FNYEAQ in the germline V gene (reference sequence). V dropped 5 bases and J dropped 5 bases, with 9 bases sitting between them. The CDR3 covers 12 residues. CDR3 in amino acids: CASSPPLETQYF. The DNA read from the CDR3 is TGTGCCAGCAGCCCCCCATTGGAGACC.

In regard to this clone: The sequenced fragment ends 3 residues before the CDR3 boundary, so the rest is inferred from the germline J gene. The chain combines TRBV28 with TRBJ2-7; 9 bases map to TRBD1. The trim removed 4 bases at V and 5 bases at J, leaving 12 bases unmatched. Germline V CDR1 and CDR2: MDHEN, SYDVKM. The CDR3 spans 16 residues. CDR3 DNA (partial): TGTGCCAGCAGTTCTACCGGGACAGGGATTCAAGACGAG. The encoded protein is CASSSTGTGIQDE. The CDR3, in full, reads CASSSTGTGIQDEQYF.

The CDR3 bases that were read are TGTGCCAGCAGCGCCCTGAGACTAAACACCGGGGAG. Protein sequence: CASSALRLNTGE. The entire CDR3 is CASSALRLNTGELFF. The gene calls are TRBV7-2 and TRBJ2-2; weak D call: TRBD2 (5 bases). The read falls 3 residues short of the CDR3 end, and the missing part is taken from the germline J gene. The V gene lost 5 bases and the J gene lost 2 bases, with 12 bases spanning the gap. CDR1 and CDR2 from the germline V gene are SGHTA and FQGNSA. The CDR3 extends over 15 amino acids.

On this clone itself: The read falls 3 residues short of the CDR3 end, and the missing part is taken from the germline J gene. The V call is TRBV20-1, the J call TRBJ1-2, with D perhaps TRBD1 (6 bases). CDR3 length equals 15 residues. The germline V gene has CDR1 DFQATT and CDR2 SNEGSKA (reference sequence). The CDR3 bases that were read are TGCAGTGCCAGCGGACAGTCCGGAATTACTCGGGGC. Protein sequence: CSASGQSGITRG. The CDR3 as a whole reads CSASGQSGITRGYTF.

Comment on this clone: Coverage ceases 3 residues before the CDR3 finishes, and the germline J gene fills in the end. This chain links TRBV5-1 with TRBJ2-2; D may be TRBD2 (5 bases). Germline V gene sequence: CDR1 SGHRS, CDR2 YFSETQ. The CDR3 extends over 15 amino acids. V was clipped by 7 bases and J by 9 bases, with 22 bases between them. The sequenced CDR3 bases are TGCGCCAGCGGCGGGCAGTCTAGAGCCGAAAGGGAG. This translates into CASGGQSRAERE. The full-length CDR3 reads as CASGGQSRAERELFF.

About this clone itself: The read gets to within 3 residues of the CDR3 end, and the germline J gene fills in the rest. The rearrangement uses TRBV11-2 and TRBJ1-2, with a tentative D call TRBD1 (5 bases). This CDR3 region has 13 residues. The germline V gene encodes CDR1 SGHAT and CDR2 FQNNGV. V lost 1 base and J lost 3, with 6 bases in between. The CDR3 reads CASSLGQYYGYTF. CDR3 bases read: TGTGCCAGCAGCTTAGGACAGTACTATGGC.

Concerning this clone: The read stops 3 residues short of the end of the CDR3; the missing end is completed from the germline J gene. V usage is TRBV12-5 and J usage is TRBJ2-5, with D possibly being TRBD2 (5 bases). Germline CDR1 and CDR2: LGHNT and FRNRAP. V lost 7 bases, J lost 5 bases, and 14 bases lay in between. CDR3 length equals 13 residues. The CDR3 DNA, read in part, is TGTGCTAGTGCCTCGGGGTCTGGGGAGACC. This codes for CASASGSGET. The entire CDR3 reads CASASGSGETQYF.

Concerning this clone: The read halts 3 residues ahead of the CDR3 end, with the missing end drawn from the germline J gene. The chain is built from TRBV19 and TRBJ1-5; 7 bases agree with TRBD1. The germline CDR1 and CDR2 sequences are LNHDA and SQIVND (reference sequence). V was pared by 2 bases and J by 0 bases, with 10 bases of the junction left unmatched. This CDR3 contains 18 residues. CDR3: CASSILRDSEVSNQPQHF. The covered CDR3 bases are TGTGCCAGTAGTATACTCCGGGACAGCGAAGTTAGCAATCAGCCC.

On this clone: From the germline J gene comes the end of the CDR3, since the read stops 3 residues before it. The chain joins TRBV20-1 to TRBJ2-7; 8 positions agree with TRBD1. The V and J ends lost 4 bases and 3 bases, in that order; junction bases with no gene match: 8. Germline CDR1 DFQATT, CDR2 SNEGSKA (reference sequence). The CDR3 runs 14 residues. CDR3 region: CSATQAGGIYEQYF. CDR3 DNA, as far as it was read: TGCAGTGCTACACAGGCAGGGGGCATCTACGAG.

The CDR3 protein is CSARGQLMNTEAFF. CDR3 DNA (partial): TGCAGTGCGAGGGGACAGCTAATGAACACTGAA. The chain has TRBV20-1 and TRBJ1-1, with 7 bases matching TRBD1. The CDR3 end lies 3 residues beyond the end of the read and is filled in from the germline J gene. CDR1 and CDR2 from the germline V gene are DFQATT and SNEGSKA (reference sequence). The CDR3 length is 14 residues. Trimming took 6 bases from V and 0 from J; bases not matched to a gene: 7.

CDR3 loop: CSARLGPGDYEQYF. The CDR3 DNA, read in part, is TGCAGTGCTAGACTGGGCCCAGGTGACTACGAG. This chain links TRBV20-1 with TRBJ2-7; the D is unclear. The CDR3 end lies 3 residues beyond the end of the read and is filled in from the germline J gene. Trimming pared 2 bases from V and 3 bases from J, leaving 14 bases between. Germline CDR1 reads DFQATT; CDR2 reads SNEGSKA (reference sequence). The CDR3 spans 14 residues.

A word on this clone: The sequenced fragment ends 3 residues before the CDR3 boundary, so the rest is inferred from the germline J gene. V and J are TRBV10-3 and TRBJ2-1; the match to TRBD1 covers 9 bases. J was trimmed by 6 bases and V by 3 bases; bases with no gene match: 12. This CDR3 comprises 17 residues. The germline V gene encodes CDR1 ENHRY and CDR2 SYGVKD. The CDR3 loop is CAISDRKGQGLTNEQFF. The DNA read from the CDR3 is TGTGCCATCAGTGATCGTAAGGGACAGGGCCTGACCAATGAG.

As concerns this clone: With the read ending 3 residues before the CDR3 end, the germline J gene is used to fill in that end. V gene TRBV13 combines with J gene TRBJ1-5, with 7 bases aligning to TRBD1. Germline CDR1 is PRHDT and CDR2 is FYEKMQ (reference sequence). The CDR3 totals 15 residues. Germline trimming cut 0 bases from V and 4 bases from J; bases unmatched to any gene: 3. The chain's CDR3 is CASSLGGTVNQPQHF. CDR3 DNA, as far as it was read: TGTGCCAGCAGCTTAGGGGGGACAGTGAATCAGCCC.

In the case of this clone: The read halts 3 residues ahead of the CDR3 end, with the missing end drawn from the germline J gene. The chain combines TRBV20-1 with TRBJ2-2; TRBD1 matches at 8 bases. The CDR3 is 14 residues long. CDR1 is DFQATT, CDR2 SNEGSKA, per germline (reference sequence). V lost 0 bases to trimming and J lost 5 bases; unmatched junction nucleotides: 2. Partial CDR3 DNA: TGCAGTGCTAGAGATCAGGGGGCGACCGGGGAG. Translated, it gives CSARDQGATGE. The whole CDR3 sequence is CSARDQGATGELFF.

As to this clone: The CDR3 end falls 3 residues outside the read, so it is completed with the germline J gene. The chain carries TRBV7-9 and TRBJ2-7; D not resolved. The CDR3 is 12 amino acids. Germline CDR1 reads SEHNR; CDR2 reads FQNEAQ (reference sequence). The germline V and J ends were trimmed by 5 bases and 5 bases, with 10 bases remaining between them. CDR3 residues: CASSPLSDEQYF. The covered CDR3 bases are TGTGCCAGCAGCCCTCTGTCGGACGAG.